The table lists the clone carrying this T cell receptor beta chain with a few counts. TCRdb recomputed calls from the 5' RACE reads with MiXCR, one row per CDR3 protein. The repertoire has about 900,000 distinct CDR3 sequences, around an eighth of them found once; the top ten carry 1.5% to 2%. This sample is part of a study of identical twins. The sample also formed part of further work on yellow fever vaccine responses in identical twins.

Sequenced sample: PBMCs. The TCR comes from a woman aged 18-29 years in good health.

CDR3 in DNA: TGTGCCAGCAGCTTGCGTGGACTCTCTGTCGGATTGGATGAGCAGTTCTTC. Its protein is CASSLRGLSVGLDEQFF. The chain combines TRBV7-2 with TRBJ2-1, with a possible D match to TRBD2 (5 bases). V lost 3 bases, J lost 8 bases, and 23 bases lay in between. The CDR3 is made up of 17 amino acids. Germline CDR1 and CDR2: SGHTA and FQGNSA.